Reported below is one TCR beta chain. Antigen unknown. These data originate in a study of PD-1 blockade in classical Hodgkin lymphoma. The study's findings and limits: Patients with an early start, nivolumab under 1 year after ASCT, were excluded.

Relapse was seen in all patients after autologous stem cell transplantation, and brentuximab vedotin exposure was variable. Germline CDR1 reads SNHLY; CDR2 reads FYNNEI. The CDR3 has 15 residues. The V end was cut by 0 bases, the J end by 2 bases, with 8 bases between. The method was immunoSEQ multiplex PCR; TCRdb's version includes in-frame clones alone and lacks a portion of them. The repertoire holds tens of thousands of clones, with about 90% as singletons. Sample: peripheral blood mononuclear cells (PBMCs), taken at baseline. This chain connects TRBV2 to TRBJ1-5, with a weak D call TRBD1 (5 bases). The clonotype comes from a human donor with classical Hodgkin lymphoma. Here the CDR3 reads CASSEAGVRNQPQHF. CDR3 coding DNA: TGTGCCAGCAGTGAAGCAGGGGTTCGCAATCAGCCCCAGCATTTT.